This T cell receptor beta chain stems from a study of cytomegalovirus exposure and HLA in healthy donors. The PCR made use of 60 Vbeta and 13 Jbeta primers. Sequencing used immunoSEQ multiplex PCR; TCRdb keeps in-frame clones, though not all of them. In the table there are about 84,000 clones, roughly 64% of which are singletons. The CDR3 runs to 12 residues. V was clipped by 7 bases and J by 9 bases; unmatched bases: 5. CDR1 and CDR2 (germline): PRHDT, FYEKMQ (reference sequence). Input material: PBMCs. The TCR sequence derives from a woman aged 40 to 55 in good health and CMV-seropositive. The V call is TRBV13, the J call TRBJ2-1, with 8 bases aligning to TRBD1. CDR3 nucleotides: TGTGCCAGCACGACAGGGGTGGGTGAGCAGTTCTTC. Protein product: CASTTGVGEQFF.